This entry lists 10 T cell receptor beta chains sequenced from one sample in a study of blood T cells in healthy people across ages. Sample-barcoded 5' priming and a J-beta primer mix drove a second PCR of roughly 7 to 11 cycles. TCRdb processed the 5' RACE reads anew with MiXCR; each CDR3 protein has one entry. The table lists about 700,000 distinct CDR3 sequences, less than 40% of them singletons. The material sequenced was blood. These receptors were obtained from a woman over 75 in good health.

There are a few counts of this clonotype. An end of the junction does not agree with germline; a read error may underlie this. The chain is built from TRBV18 and TRBJ2-3; 11 bases match TRBD2. The CDR3 length is 16 residues. Looked up from germline, CDR1 is KGHSH and CDR2 is LQKENI. The chain's CDR3 is CAGSALAGGSTDTQYF. The CDR3 nucleotides are TGTGCCGGCTCAGCGCTAGCGGGGGGAAGCACAGATACGCAGTATTTT.

Many counts were recorded for this clonotype. A much larger clone lies a single base off, so this may be a read error. V is TRBV7-8 and J is TRBJ2-7; D could derive from TRBD1 or TRBD2 (5 bases each). Germline values: CDR1 SGHVS, CDR2 FQNEAQ. V lost 11 bases and J lost 3, with 14 bases in between. CDR3 length: 12 residues. DNA for the CDR3: TGTGCCCTGGGGGTTAGAGGCTACGAGCAGTACTTC. It translates to CALGVRGYEQYF.

This clonotype was counted many times. V is TRBV6-2 or TRBV6-3 and J is TRBJ2-3; no clear D gene. V gave up 6 bases and J gave up 7 bases, with 14 bases separating them. The CDR3 runs 13 residues. Germline loops: CDR1 MNHEY, CDR2 SVGEGT. The CDR3 loop is CASSPRSWNTQYF. The CDR3 nucleotides are TGTGCCAGCAGCCCTAGATCCTGGAATACGCAGTATTTT.

The CDR3 loop is CSAPRRGNEQYF. DNA for the CDR3: TGCAGTGCTCCCAGGCGCGGCAACGAGCAGTACTTC. The chain links TRBV20-1 to TRBJ2-7; D gene ambiguous. CDR3 length: 12 residues. Looked up from germline, CDR1 is DFQATT and CDR2 is SNEGSKA (reference sequence). Trimming left V 5 bases short and J 5 bases short, with 13 bases between.

As regards this clonotype: It may be a read error: a sequence one base away is much more abundant. The chain joins TRBV12-5 to TRBJ2-3; no definite D call. Trimming cost V 4 bases and J 4 bases, with 12 bases left between them. This CDR3 spans 14 amino acids. Germline CDR1 reads LGHNT; CDR2 reads FRNRAP. The CDR3 DNA reads TGTGCTAGTGGTTCCCAGGCTGCGTCAGATACGCAGTATTTT. Translating it yields CASGSQAASDTQYF.

A note on this clonotype: One junction end disagrees with the germline gene, perhaps due to a read error. This chain uses TRBV12-3 or TRBV12-4 with TRBJ2-3; D call uncertain. The CDR3 runs to 13 residues. The CDR3 DNA reads as TGTGCCAGCAGCCCCCTCGCCACAGATACGCGGTATTTT. Amino acids: CASSPLATDTRYF.

Notes on this clonotype: A far larger clone lies a single base away; this is likely a read error. The chain is built from TRBV7-9 and TRBJ1-1; D is uncertain. The CDR3 runs to 11 residues. Trimming stripped 2 bases from V and 6 bases from J, with 4 bases between. Germline CDR1 SEHNR, CDR2 FQNEAQ (reference sequence). The CDR3 coding sequence is TGTGCCAGCAGCTTATCCCCTGAAGCTTTCTTT. It yields the protein CASSLSPEAFF. The whole variable domain, remainder taken from reference TRBV7-9 and TRBJ1-1, is DTGVSQNPRHKITKRGQNVTFRCDPISEHNRLYWYRQTLGQGPEFLTYFQNEAQLEKSRLLSDRFSAERPKGSFSTLEIQRTEQGDSAMYLCASSLSPEAFFGQGTRLTVV.

This clonotype was detected only a few times. The rearrangement uses TRBV9 and TRBJ1-1, with a tentative D call TRBD1 (5 bases). The CDR3 totals 14 residues. Germline V gives CDR1 SGDLS, CDR2 YYNGEE. Trimming shortened V by 0 bases and J by 2 bases, and 8 bases separated the two germline ends. The CDR3 DNA sequence: TGTGCCAGCAGCGTAGAAGGGGTAAACACTGAAGCTTTCTTT. This sequence encodes CASSVEGVNTEAFF.

This clonotype came up once. This sequence joins TRBV4-3 and TRBJ1-2; D gene ambiguous. V lost 0 bases and J 2 bases, leaving 10 bases between the germline ends. The CDR3 covers 15 residues. CDR1 is LGHNA and CDR2 is YSLEER in the germline V gene. CDR3 in DNA: TGCGCCAGCAGCCAAGAATGGAGATTGAACTATGGCTACACCTTC. Encoded protein: CASSQEWRLNYGYTF.

The V and J genes are TRBV19 and TRBJ2-7, with 12 bases aligning to TRBD1. The J call is doubtful: the DNA matches TRBJ2-5 better. The CDR3 totals 17 residues. Germline-derived CDR1 and CDR2 are LNHDA and SQIVND (reference sequence). CDR3 bases: TGTGCCAGTAGTATCTTGGGGACAGGGGGCGTCATGGAGACCCAGTACTTC. Translated: CASSILGTGGVMETQYF.